This T cell receptor (beta chain) was captured in a study of CD8 T cells in ankylosing spondylitis. The CDR3 has 12 amino acids. Germline loops: CDR1 DFQATT, CDR2 SNEGSKA (reference sequence). V dropped 7 bases and J dropped 3 bases, with 10 bases sitting between them. One entry per CDR3 protein, called by TCRdb with MiXCR from the 5' RACE reads. The data hold tens of thousands of distinct CDR3 sequences, with about 15% observed a single time. This clonotype was seen a handful of times. The rearrangement uses TRBV20-1 and TRBJ2-1, with D possibly TRBD1 on 5 matching bases. Sample: blood. This TCR derives from a male donor with ankylosing spondylitis or in good health (not recorded which). The CDR3 protein is CSVGAGYNEQFF. CDR3 nucleotides: TGCAGTGTTGGGGCTGGCTACAATGAGCAGTTCTTC.